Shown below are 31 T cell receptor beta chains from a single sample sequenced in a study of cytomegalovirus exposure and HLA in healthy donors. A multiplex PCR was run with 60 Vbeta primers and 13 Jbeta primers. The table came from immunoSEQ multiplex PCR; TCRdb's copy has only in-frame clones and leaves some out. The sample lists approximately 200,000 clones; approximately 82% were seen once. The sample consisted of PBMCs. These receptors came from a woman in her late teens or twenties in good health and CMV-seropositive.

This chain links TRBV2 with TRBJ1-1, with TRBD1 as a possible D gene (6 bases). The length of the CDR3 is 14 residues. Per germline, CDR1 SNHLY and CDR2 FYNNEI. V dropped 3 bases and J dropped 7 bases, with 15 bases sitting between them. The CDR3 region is CASSEWTVMNEAFF. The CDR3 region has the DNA TGTGCCAGCAGTGAGTGGACAGTTATGAATGAAGCTTTCTTT.

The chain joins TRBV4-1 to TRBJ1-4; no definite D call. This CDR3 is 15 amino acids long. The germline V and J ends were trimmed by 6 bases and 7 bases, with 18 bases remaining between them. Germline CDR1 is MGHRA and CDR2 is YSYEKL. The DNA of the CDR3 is TGCGCCAGCAGATATTCCGGACTCGGCGGTGAAAAACTGTTTTTT. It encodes CASRYSGLGGEKLFF.

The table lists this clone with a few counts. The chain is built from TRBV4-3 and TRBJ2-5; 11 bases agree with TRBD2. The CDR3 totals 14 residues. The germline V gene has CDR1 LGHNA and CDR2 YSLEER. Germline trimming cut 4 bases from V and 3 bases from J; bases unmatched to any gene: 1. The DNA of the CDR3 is TGCGCCAGCAGCCGACTAGCGGGGAAAGAGACCCAGTACTTC. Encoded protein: CASSRLAGKETQYF.

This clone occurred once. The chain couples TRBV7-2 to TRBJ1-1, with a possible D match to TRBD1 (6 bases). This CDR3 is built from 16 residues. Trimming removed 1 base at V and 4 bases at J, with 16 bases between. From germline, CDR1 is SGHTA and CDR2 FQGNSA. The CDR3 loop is CASSLGFTGSGTEAFF. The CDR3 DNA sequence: TGTGCCAGCAGCTTAGGTTTTACAGGGTCTGGCACTGAAGCTTTCTTT.

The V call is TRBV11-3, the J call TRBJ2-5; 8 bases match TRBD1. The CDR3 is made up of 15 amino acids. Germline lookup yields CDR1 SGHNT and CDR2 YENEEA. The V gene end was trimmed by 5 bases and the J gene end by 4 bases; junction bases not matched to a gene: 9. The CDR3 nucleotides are TGTGCCAGCAGCCCCCCGGACAGGGTAGGAGAGACCCAGTACTTC. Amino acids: CASSPPDRVGETQYF.

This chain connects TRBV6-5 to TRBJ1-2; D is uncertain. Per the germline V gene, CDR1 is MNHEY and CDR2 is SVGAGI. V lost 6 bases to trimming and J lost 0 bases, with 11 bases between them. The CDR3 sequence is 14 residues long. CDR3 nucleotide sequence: TGTGCCAGCAGGGGCCCGAATCCTAACTATGGCTACACCTTC. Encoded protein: CASRGPNPNYGYTF.

CDR3 sequence reads: CASSPPGGNNEKLFF. In DNA form, the CDR3 reads TGTGCCAGCTCACCACCCGGGGGAAATAATGAAAAACTGTTTTTT. V gene TRBV18 combines with J gene TRBJ1-4; D possibly corresponds to TRBD1 (5 bases). CDR3 length: 15 residues. Germline values: CDR1 KGHSH, CDR2 LQKENI. V was cut by 0 bases and J by 4 bases, with 9 bases left in between.

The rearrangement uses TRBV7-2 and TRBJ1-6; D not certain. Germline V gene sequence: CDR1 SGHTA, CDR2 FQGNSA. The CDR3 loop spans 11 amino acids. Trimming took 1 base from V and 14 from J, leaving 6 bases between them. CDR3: CASSLVGALHF. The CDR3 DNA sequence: TGTGCCAGCAGCTTAGTCGGGGCCCTCCACTTT.

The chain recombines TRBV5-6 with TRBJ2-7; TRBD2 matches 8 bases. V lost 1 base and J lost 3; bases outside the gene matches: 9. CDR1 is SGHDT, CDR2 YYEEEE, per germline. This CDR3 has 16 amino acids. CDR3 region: CASSLSPLADGYEQYV. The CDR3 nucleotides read TGTGCCAGCAGCTTGAGTCCACTAGCGGACGGCTACGAGCAGTACGTC.

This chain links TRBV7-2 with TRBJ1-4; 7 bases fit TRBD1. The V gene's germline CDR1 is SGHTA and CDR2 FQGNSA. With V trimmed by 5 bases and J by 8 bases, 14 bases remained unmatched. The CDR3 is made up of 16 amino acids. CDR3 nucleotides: TGTGCCAGCAGCACCCTCCGACAGGGCTTGGGGGAAAAACTGTTTTTT. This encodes CASSTLRQGLGEKLFF.

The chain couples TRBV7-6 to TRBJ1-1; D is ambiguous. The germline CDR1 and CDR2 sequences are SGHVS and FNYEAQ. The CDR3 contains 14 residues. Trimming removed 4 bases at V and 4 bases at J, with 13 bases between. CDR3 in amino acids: CASSSSPGSTEAFF. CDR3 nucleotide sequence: TGTGCCAGCAGCTCAAGTCCGGGGAGCACTGAAGCTTTCTTT.

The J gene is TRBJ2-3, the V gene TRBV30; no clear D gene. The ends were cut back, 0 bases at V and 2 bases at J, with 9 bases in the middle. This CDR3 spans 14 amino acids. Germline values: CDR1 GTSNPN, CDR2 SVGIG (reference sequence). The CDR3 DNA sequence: TGTGCCTGGAGTGTGGTCAGTACCACAGATACGCAGTATTTT. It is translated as CAWSVVSTTDTQYF.

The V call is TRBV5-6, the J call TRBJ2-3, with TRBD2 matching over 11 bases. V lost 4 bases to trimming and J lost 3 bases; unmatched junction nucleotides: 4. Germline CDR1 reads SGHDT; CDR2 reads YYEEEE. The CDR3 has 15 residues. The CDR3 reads CASSILAGETDTQYF. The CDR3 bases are TGTGCCAGCAGCATACTAGCGGGGGAAACAGATACGCAGTATTTT.

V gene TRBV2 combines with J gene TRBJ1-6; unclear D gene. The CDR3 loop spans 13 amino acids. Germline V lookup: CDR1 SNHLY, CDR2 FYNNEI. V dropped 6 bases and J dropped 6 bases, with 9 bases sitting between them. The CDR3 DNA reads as TGTGCCAGCAGAGCGGGCCCTAATTCACCCCTCCACTTT. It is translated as CASRAGPNSPLHF.

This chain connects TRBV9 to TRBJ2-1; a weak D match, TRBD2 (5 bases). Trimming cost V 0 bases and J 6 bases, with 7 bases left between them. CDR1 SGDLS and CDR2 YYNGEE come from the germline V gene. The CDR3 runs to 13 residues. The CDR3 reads CASSVEGGNEQFF. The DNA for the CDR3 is TGTGCCAGCAGCGTAGAAGGAGGCAATGAGCAGTTCTTC.

CDR3 sequence (DNA): TGTGCCAGCAGCTTTGGACAGGGGTACACCGGGGAGCTGTTTTTT. Encoded protein: CASSFGQGYTGELFF. The chain couples TRBV2 to TRBJ2-2, with 9 nucleotides matching TRBD1. After removal of 6 bases from V and 3 bases from J, the junction contained 5 bases not matched to a gene. Germline V lookup: CDR1 SNHLY, CDR2 FYNNEI. The CDR3 is 15 amino acids.

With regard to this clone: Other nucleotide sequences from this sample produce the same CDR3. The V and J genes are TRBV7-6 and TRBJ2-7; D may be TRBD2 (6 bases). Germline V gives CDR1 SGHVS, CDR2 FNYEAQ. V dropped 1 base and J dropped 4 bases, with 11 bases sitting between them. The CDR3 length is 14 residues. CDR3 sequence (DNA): TGTGCCAGCAGCTTAGGGACGGGGAGGTACGAGCAGTACTTC. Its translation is CASSLGTGRYEQYF.

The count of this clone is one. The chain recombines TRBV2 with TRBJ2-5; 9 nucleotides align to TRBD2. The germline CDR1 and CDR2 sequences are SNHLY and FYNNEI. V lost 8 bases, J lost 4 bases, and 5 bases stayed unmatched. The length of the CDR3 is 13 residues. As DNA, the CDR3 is TGTGCCAGCCGCGGGGGGGCTGGAGAGACCCAGTACTTC. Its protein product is CASRGGAGETQYF.

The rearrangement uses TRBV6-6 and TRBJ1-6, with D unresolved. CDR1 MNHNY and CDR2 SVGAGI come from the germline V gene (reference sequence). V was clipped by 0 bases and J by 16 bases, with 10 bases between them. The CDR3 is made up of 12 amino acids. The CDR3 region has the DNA TGTGCCAGCAGTTACTCACCGGGTCTTCTCCACTTT. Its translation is CASSYSPGLLHF.

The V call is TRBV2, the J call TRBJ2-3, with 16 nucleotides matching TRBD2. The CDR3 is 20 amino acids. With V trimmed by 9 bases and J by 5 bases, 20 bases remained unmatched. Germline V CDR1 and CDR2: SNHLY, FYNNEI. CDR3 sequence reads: CARTPDSPGTSGGAGDTQYF. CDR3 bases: TGTGCCAGGACGCCCGATAGTCCCGGGACTAGCGGGGGGGCTGGAGATACGCAGTATTTT.

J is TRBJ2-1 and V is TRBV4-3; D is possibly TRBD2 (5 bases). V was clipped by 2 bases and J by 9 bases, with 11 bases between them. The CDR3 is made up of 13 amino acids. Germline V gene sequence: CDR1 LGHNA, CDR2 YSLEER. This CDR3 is CASSQRPRGEQFF. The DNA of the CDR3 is TGCGCCAGCAGCCAACGACCCCGGGGTGAGCAGTTCTTC.

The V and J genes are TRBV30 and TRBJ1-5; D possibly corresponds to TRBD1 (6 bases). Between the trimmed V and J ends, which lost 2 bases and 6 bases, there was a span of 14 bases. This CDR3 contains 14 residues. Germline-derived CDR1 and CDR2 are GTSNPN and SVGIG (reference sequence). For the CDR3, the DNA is TGTGCCTGGAGTATCAGGGGCGGAGGTCAGCCCCAGCATTTT. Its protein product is CAWSIRGGGQPQHF.

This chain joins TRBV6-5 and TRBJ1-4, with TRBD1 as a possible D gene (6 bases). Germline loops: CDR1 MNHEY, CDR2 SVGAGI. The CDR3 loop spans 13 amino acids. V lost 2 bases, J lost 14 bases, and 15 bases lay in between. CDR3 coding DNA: TGTGCCAGCAGTTACGGAGAACAGGGAAAGCTGTTTTTT. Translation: CASSYGEQGKLFF.

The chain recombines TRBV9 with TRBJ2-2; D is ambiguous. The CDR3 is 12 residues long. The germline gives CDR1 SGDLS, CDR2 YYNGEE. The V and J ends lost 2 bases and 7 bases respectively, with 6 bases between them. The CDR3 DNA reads TGTGCCAGCAGCGTCCCAGACGGGGAGCTGTTTTTT. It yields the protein CASSVPDGELFF.

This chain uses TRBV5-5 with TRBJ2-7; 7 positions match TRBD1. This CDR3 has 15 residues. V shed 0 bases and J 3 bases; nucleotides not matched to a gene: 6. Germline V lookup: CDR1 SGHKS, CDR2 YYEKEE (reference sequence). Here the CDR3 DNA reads TGTGCCAGCAGCTTGGGGACAGGTCCCCTCTACGAGCAGTACTTC. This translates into CASSLGTGPLYEQYF.

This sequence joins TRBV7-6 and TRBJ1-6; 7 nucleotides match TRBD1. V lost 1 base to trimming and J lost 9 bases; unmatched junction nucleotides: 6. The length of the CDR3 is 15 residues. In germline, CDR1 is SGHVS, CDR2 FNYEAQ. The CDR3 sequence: CASSLGGTAGSPLHF. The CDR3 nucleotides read TGTGCCAGCAGCTTAGGAGGGACAGCGGGTTCACCCCTCCACTTT.

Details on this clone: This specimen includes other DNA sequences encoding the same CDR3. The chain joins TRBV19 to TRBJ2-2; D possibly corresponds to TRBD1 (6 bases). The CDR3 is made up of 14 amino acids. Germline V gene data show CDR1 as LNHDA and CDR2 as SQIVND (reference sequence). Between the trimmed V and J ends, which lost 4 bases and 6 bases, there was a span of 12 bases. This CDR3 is CASSRGTQSGELFF. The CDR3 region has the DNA TGTGCCAGTAGTAGGGGGACACAGTCCGGGGAGCTGTTTTTT.

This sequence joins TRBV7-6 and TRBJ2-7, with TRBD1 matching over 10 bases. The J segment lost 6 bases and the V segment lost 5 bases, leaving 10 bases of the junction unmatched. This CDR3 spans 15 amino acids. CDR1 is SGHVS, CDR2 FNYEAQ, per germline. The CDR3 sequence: CASSALTGGLCEQYV. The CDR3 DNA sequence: TGTGCCAGCAGCGCATTGACAGGGGGCCTTTGCGAGCAGTACGTC.

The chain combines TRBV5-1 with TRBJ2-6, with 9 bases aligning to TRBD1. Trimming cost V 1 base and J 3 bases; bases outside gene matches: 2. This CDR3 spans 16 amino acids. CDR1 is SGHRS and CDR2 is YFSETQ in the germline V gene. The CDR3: CASSLTGGVGANVLTF. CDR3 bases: TGCGCCAGCAGCTTGACAGGGGGCGTTGGGGCCAACGTCCTGACTTTC. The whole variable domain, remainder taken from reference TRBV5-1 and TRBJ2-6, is KAGVTQTPRYLIKTRGQQVTLSCSPISGHRSVSWYQQTPGQGLQFLFEYFSETQRNKGNFPGRFSGRQFSNSRSEMNVSTLELGDSALYLCASSLTGGVGANVLTFGAGSRLTVL.

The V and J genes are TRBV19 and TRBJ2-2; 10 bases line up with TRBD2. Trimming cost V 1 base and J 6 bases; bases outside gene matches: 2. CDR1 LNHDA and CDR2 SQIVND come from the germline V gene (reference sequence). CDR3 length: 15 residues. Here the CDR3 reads CASSIGLAGAGELFF. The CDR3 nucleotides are TGTGCCAGTAGTATAGGGCTAGCGGGGGCCGGGGAGCTGTTTTTT.

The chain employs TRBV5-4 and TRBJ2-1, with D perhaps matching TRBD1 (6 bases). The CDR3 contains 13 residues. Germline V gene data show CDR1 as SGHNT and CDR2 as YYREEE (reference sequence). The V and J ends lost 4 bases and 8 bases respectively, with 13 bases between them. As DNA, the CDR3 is TGTGCCAGCAGCGTCAGGGGTGACGATGAGCAGTTCTTC. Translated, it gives CASSVRGDDEQFF.